This T cell receptor (beta chain) comes out of a study of blood T cell repertoires in COVID-19. Background on the study: Italy, Spain and the United States were the sources of the convalescent and acute COVID-19 samples.

Some clones are missing from TCRdb's copy, which holds only in-frame ones; the method was immunoSEQ multiplex PCR. The data contain some 70,000 clones, around 89% of them singletons. The V end was cut by 5 bases, the J end by 7 bases, with 9 bases between. This CDR3 is 12 amino acids long. Germline V gene sequence: CDR1 MNHNY, CDR2 SVGAGI (reference sequence). The V call is TRBV6-6, the J call TRBJ1-5, with no clear D. The clonotype comes from a man aged 45-65 years with acute or convalescent COVID-19. The sequencing input was peripheral blood. As DNA, the CDR3 is TGTGCCAGCAGTACCACGAGGCAGCCCCAGCATTTT. It codes for CASSTTRQPQHF.